This passage covers 6 T cell receptor beta chains from one sample sequenced in a study of T cell responses to AZD1222 COVID-19 vaccine. Profiling relied on immunoSEQ multiplex PCR, and the TCRdb table lists in-frame clones only, not all of them. The table records 180,000 or so clones, 85% to 95% of them present only once. Specimen: peripheral blood, collected on day 0 of AZD1222 vaccination. The receptor set was obtained from an adult in good health.

The chain is built from TRBV28 and TRBJ1-5; D is unclear. This CDR3 has 15 amino acids. Trimming shortened V by 2 bases and J by 0 bases, and 8 bases separated the two germline ends. From germline, CDR1 is MDHEN and CDR2 SYDVKM. CDR3 in amino acids: CASSLPGGSNQPQHF. Written as DNA, the CDR3 is TGTGCCAGCAGTTTACCAGGCGGTAGCAATCAGCCCCAGCATTTT. The complete variable domain, with remaining parts taken from reference TRBV28 and TRBJ1-5, reads DVKVTQSSRYLVKRTGEKVFLECVQDMDHENMFWYRQDPGLGLRLIYFSYDVKMKEKGDIPEGYSVSREKKERFSLILESASTNQTSMYLCASSLPGGSNQPQHFGDGTRLSIL.

The genes are TRBV27 and TRBJ1-2; tentative D call: TRBD1 (5 bases). This CDR3 has 13 residues. V was trimmed by 4 bases and J by 3 bases, leaving 9 bases between them. Per the germline V gene, CDR1 is MNHEY and CDR2 is SMNVEV (reference sequence). CDR3 in amino acids: CASSSLTDYGYTF. The DNA of the CDR3 is TGTGCCAGCAGTTCACTGACAGACTATGGCTACACCTTC.

V gene TRBV7-7 combines with J gene TRBJ1-1; D is ambiguous. The V and J ends lost 2 bases and 6 bases respectively, with 13 bases between them. This CDR3 region has 14 residues. Germline CDR1 SSHAT, CDR2 FNYEAQ (reference sequence). The CDR3 DNA is TGTGCCAGCAGCTTACGGTCAGGCATCCCTGAAGCTTTCTTT. Protein sequence: CASSLRSGIPEAFF.

The CDR3 DNA is TGTGCCAGCGCCTTTCGGATTGGCAGGGGGCTACAAGAGACCCAGTACTTC. Translation: CASAFRIGRGLQETQYF. The chain combines TRBV27 with TRBJ2-5; the match to TRBD1 covers 8 bases. CDR3 size: 17 residues. Germline assignment: CDR1 MNHEY and CDR2 SMNVEV (reference sequence). The V segment lost 8 bases and the J segment 2 bases; nucleotides outside the gene matches: 16.

The chain links TRBV27 to TRBJ2-7, with 9 bases that match TRBD2. The CDR3 has 13 amino acids. Germline CDR1 MNHEY, CDR2 SMNVEV (reference sequence). Unmatched junction bases numbered 3, after V lost 8 bases and J lost 1 base. CDR3 sequence: CASGTSLSYEQYF. The CDR3 DNA reads as TGTGCCAGCGGGACTAGCCTTTCCTACGAGCAGTACTTC.

The gene calls are TRBV2 and TRBJ1-1, with D perhaps matching TRBD1 (5 bases). The CDR3 consists of 13 residues. V was pared by 6 bases and J by 6 bases, with 14 bases between. Germline CDR1 reads SNHLY; CDR2 reads FYNNEI. Written as DNA, the CDR3 is TGTGCCAGCAGCAGGGAGGTTTTCGCTGAAGCTTTCTTT. Its translation: CASSREVFAEAFF.